These 32 T cell receptor beta chains were all obtained from the same sample, sequenced in a study of memory CD4+ T cells and cytomegalovirus serostatus. Using immunoSEQ multiplex PCR, the repertoire was profiled, and TCRdb retains in-frame clones only, with some absent. Of some 52,000 clones in the sample, about 83% were seen once. Single viable CD3+CD4+CD8-CD45RO+ cells were sorted as the memory CD4+ T cells. Specimen: memory CD4+ T cells from blood. These receptors came from an adult in good health and CMV-seropositive.

The J gene is TRBJ2-1, the V gene TRBV21-1; the table's D call TRBD1 went unverified against the DNA. TRBV21-1 counts as a pseudogene. This CDR3 region has 15 residues. CDR3 nucleotide sequence: TGTGCCAGCAAAAGACAGGGTTTATTCCACAATGAGCAGTTCTTC. It encodes CASKRQGLFHNEQFF.

The chain uses TRBV19 and TRBJ2-1; 10 positions agree with TRBD2. The CDR3 extends over 15 amino acids. Per germline, CDR1 LNHDA and CDR2 SQIVND (reference sequence). The junction had 7 bases not matched to a gene; V was cut back by 6 bases and J by 5 bases. Here the CDR3 reads CASRLGTSGNNEQFF. The CDR3 DNA reads as TGTGCCAGTAGGCTGGGAACTAGCGGGAACAATGAGCAGTTCTTC.

V and J are TRBV28 and TRBJ2-7; D is uncertain. Between the trimmed V and J ends, which lost 2 bases and 0 bases, there was a span of 5 bases. The germline V gene has CDR1 MDHEN and CDR2 SYDVKM. The CDR3 has 13 residues. This CDR3 is CASSLVTSYEQYF. CDR3 sequence (DNA): TGTGCCAGCAGTTTAGTGACCTCCTACGAGCAGTACTTC.

The V and J genes are TRBV10-2 and TRBJ2-7, with unresolved D. CDR3 size: 14 residues. V dropped 1 base and J dropped 1 base, with 8 bases sitting between them. Germline CDR1 and CDR2: WSHSY and SAAADI. The CDR3 is CASSEFSVSYEQYF. Written as DNA, the CDR3 is TGCGCCAGCAGTGAGTTCAGTGTTTCCTACGAGCAGTACTTC.

The rearrangement links TRBV7-2 to TRBJ1-4, with D unclear. V was trimmed by 5 bases and J by 4 bases, leaving 14 bases between them. The CDR3 runs 15 residues. CDR1 and CDR2 (germline): SGHTA, FQGNSA. This CDR3 is CASSRLGGINEKLFF. CDR3 coding DNA: TGTGCCAGCAGCCGATTAGGAGGGATTAATGAAAAACTGTTTTTT.

CDR3 nucleotides: TGTGCCAGCAGTGAATATGGGGTAGCGCTAAGCACAGATACGCAGTATTTT. As protein: CASSEYGVALSTDTQYF. The rearrangement joins TRBV25-1 to TRBJ2-3; D might be TRBD2 (5 bases). Per germline, CDR1 MGHDK and CDR2 SYGVNS. The CDR3 is 17 amino acids. The germline V and J ends were trimmed by 0 bases and 0 bases, with 13 bases remaining between them.

This chain connects TRBV2 to TRBJ1-4; D is possibly TRBD1 (6 bases). The CDR3 loop spans 15 amino acids. Trimming removed 5 bases from V and 8 bases from J, with 18 bases in between. Germline CDR1 and CDR2: SNHLY and FYNNEI. In DNA form, the CDR3 reads TGTGCCAGCAGTTCCTCGGAGGGGGTGGGGGAAAAACTGTTTTTT. It translates to CASSSSEGVGEKLFF. Full variable domain (missing parts from reference TRBV2 and TRBJ1-4): EPEVTQTPSHQVTQMGQEVILRCVPISNHLYFYWYRQILGQKVEFLVSFYNNEISEKSEIFDDQFSVERPDGSNFTLKIRSTKLEDSAMYFCASSSSEGVGEKLFFGSGTQLSVL.

This clone was found once. The chain links TRBV27 to TRBJ2-3; 7 nucleotides line up with TRBD2. CDR1 is MNHEY, CDR2 SMNVEV, per germline (reference sequence). The CDR3 length is 14 residues. V gave up 3 bases and J gave up 2 bases; unmatched junction bases: 2. CDR3 coding DNA: TGTGCCAGCAGTTTGGGGGGGAACACAGATACGCAGTATTTT. Protein product: CASSLGGNTDTQYF.

The chain carries TRBV11-1 and TRBJ2-2, with 7 bases that match TRBD2. The CDR3 is 14 amino acids. V gave up 6 bases and J gave up 9 bases; unmatched junction bases: 10. Germline assignment: CDR1 SGHAT and CDR2 FQDESV (reference sequence). Here the CDR3 DNA reads TGTGCCAGCAGACTGGGGGAGGGCCCCCGGGAGCTGTTTTTT. This codes for CASRLGEGPRELFF.

V gene TRBV2 combines with J gene TRBJ1-5; D call uncertain. Trimming took 4 bases from V and 3 from J, leaving 10 bases between them. The CDR3 consists of 14 residues. CDR1 and CDR2 from the germline V gene are SNHLY and FYNNEI. CDR3 nucleotide sequence: TGTGCCAGCAGTGGCCGTAGGATCAATCAGCCCCAGCATTTT. Protein: CASSGRRINQPQHF.

As regards this clone: Different DNA sequences within this sample yield the same CDR3. The genes are TRBV28 and TRBJ2-7; D not certain. From germline, CDR1 is MDHEN and CDR2 SYDVKM. The CDR3 contains 11 residues. Deletions cut 5 bases from V and 1 base from J, with 3 bases between. The CDR3 bases are TGTGCCAGCAGTCATTCCTACGAGCAGTACTTC. Protein: CASSHSYEQYF.

J is TRBJ1-3 and V is TRBV7-7; D may be TRBD1 (5 bases). Germline V gene lookup returns CDR1 SSHAT and CDR2 FNYEAQ (reference sequence). There are 13 residues in the CDR3. The CDR3 DNA follows: TGTGCTAGCGGTGGGGGGGTCGGAAACACCATATATTTT. Residues: CASGGGVGNTIYF.

The CDR3 sequence is CASRVRGGGDGYTF. For the CDR3, the DNA is TGCGCCAGCAGGGTGAGGGGGGGCGGAGATGGCTACACCTTC. This chain connects TRBV4-1 to TRBJ1-2; possible D gene TRBD1, 6 bases. V was cut by 6 bases and J by 6 bases, with 17 bases left in between. The CDR3 runs 14 residues. In germline, CDR1 is MGHRA, CDR2 YSYEKL.

The chain employs TRBV11-2 and TRBJ2-5, with D tentatively TRBD2 (6 bases). Germline V gene sequence: CDR1 SGHAT, CDR2 FQNNGV. This CDR3 is built from 14 residues. The germline V and J ends were trimmed by 4 bases and 5 bases, with 14 bases remaining between them. This chain's CDR3 is CASSSLRGRETQYF. In DNA form, the CDR3 reads TGTGCCAGCAGCTCCCTCCGGGGGAGGGAGACCCAGTACTTC. Using reference TRBV11-2 and TRBJ2-5 for the parts outside the CDR3, the full variable domain is EAGVAQSPRYKIIEKRQSVAFWCNPISGHATLYWYQQILGQGPKLLIQFQNNGVVDDSQLPKDRFSAERLKGVDSTLKIQPAKLEDSAVYLCASSSLRGRETQYFGPGTRLLVL.

The chain combines TRBV28 with TRBJ2-3; D is perhaps TRBD2 (7 bases). In germline, CDR1 is MDHEN, CDR2 SYDVKM. With 2 bases removed from V and 4 bases from J, the gap between germline ends came to 16 bases. The CDR3 runs 16 residues. The chain's CDR3 is CASSLPLGGGPDTQYF. The DNA of the CDR3 is TGTGCCAGCAGTTTACCCCTGGGAGGGGGGCCAGATACGCAGTATTTT.

This clone was observed a single time. The rearrangement joins TRBV7-2 to TRBJ2-5; D not resolved. CDR1 and CDR2 (germline): SGHTA, FQGNSA. Trimming removed 2 bases at V and 7 bases at J, with 14 bases between. The CDR3 runs to 14 residues. CDR3 amino acids: CASSLSQHSWTQYF. The CDR3 DNA follows: TGTGCCAGCAGCTTATCCCAACACTCTTGGACCCAGTACTTC.

The rearrangement joins TRBV5-1 to TRBJ2-5, with D perhaps TRBD1 or TRBD2 (5 bases each). The CDR3 covers 17 residues. Germline CDR1 is SGHRS and CDR2 is YFSETQ. The V and J ends lost 1 base and 5 bases respectively, with 21 bases between them. The CDR3 sequence is CASSLSGWVGAKETQYF. The CDR3, as DNA: TGCGCCAGCAGCTTGTCGGGGTGGGTAGGGGCGAAGGAGACCCAGTACTTC.

The V gene is TRBV6-5, the J gene TRBJ2-2; no firm D call. V was pared by 6 bases and J by 3 bases, with 5 bases between. The CDR3 runs to 12 residues. Germline assignment: CDR1 MNHEY and CDR2 SVGAGI. CDR3 region: CASSHHTGELFF. CDR3 in DNA: TGTGCCAGCAGCCACCACACCGGGGAGCTGTTTTTT.

The gene calls are TRBV11-1 and TRBJ2-3, with a possible D match to TRBD2 (6 bases). From germline, CDR1 is SGHAT and CDR2 FQDESV (reference sequence). The CDR3 runs 13 residues. With 6 bases removed from V and 1 base from J, the gap between germline ends came to 8 bases. Here the CDR3 DNA reads TGTGCCAGCAGGCGCGGGGGCACAGATACGCAGTATTTT. It codes for CASRRGGTDTQYF.

This sequence joins TRBV28 and TRBJ2-7; the D gene could be TRBD1 or TRBD2 (5 bases each). Germline CDR1 and CDR2: MDHEN and SYDVKM. The CDR3 is 12 amino acids. Trimming left V 10 bases short and J 4 bases short, with 14 bases between. The CDR3 nucleotides are TGTGCCACCGGGACCCCGCCGTACGAGCAGTACTTC. Protein product: CATGTPPYEQYF.

This chain connects TRBV11-2 to TRBJ2-6; 8 positions match TRBD1. J gave up 4 bases and V 5 bases, and 13 bases lay outside the gene matches. This CDR3 region has 18 residues. Germline CDR1 is SGHAT and CDR2 is FQNNGV. CDR3 protein: CASSPRTGLGSGANVLTF. In DNA, the CDR3 is TGTGCCAGCAGCCCTCGGACAGGGTTGGGATCCGGGGCCAACGTCCTGACTTTC.

This chain connects TRBV30 to TRBJ2-2; D gene uncertain. This CDR3 region has 12 residues. Germline loops: CDR1 GTSNPN, CDR2 SVGIG (reference sequence). Trimming took off 5 bases at V and 8 bases at J, with 12 bases between the two ends. This chain's CDR3 is CAWAESLGELFF. CDR3 bases: TGTGCCTGGGCCGAGAGTTTAGGGGAGCTGTTTTTT.

The chain is built from TRBV4-2 and TRBJ1-4, with D perhaps TRBD1 (6 bases). With 4 bases removed from V and 4 bases from J, the gap between germline ends came to 16 bases. The CDR3 consists of 16 residues. Germline loops: CDR1 LGHNA, CDR2 YNFKEQ. The CDR3: CASSPGGGRYNEKLFF. CDR3 DNA sequence: TGTGCCAGCAGCCCCGGGGGGGGGCGCTATAATGAAAAACTGTTTTTT.

The rearrangement links TRBV6-6 to TRBJ1-5; TRBD1 is a possible D gene (6 bases). Between the trimmed V and J ends, which lost 0 bases and 6 bases, there was a span of 15 bases. From germline, CDR1 is MNHNY and CDR2 SVGAGI (reference sequence). CDR3 length equals 16 residues. CDR3 nucleotide sequence: TGTGCCAGCAGTTACTCAGGGGGGCAAAGGCGTCAGCCCCAGCATTTT. It codes for CASSYSGGQRRQPQHF.

Here the CDR3 reads CASSLRGQGTTHNEQFF. The CDR3, as DNA: TGTGCCAGCAGCTTACGCGGACAGGGAACAACCCACAATGAGCAGTTCTTC. This chain joins TRBV7-9 and TRBJ2-1; 8 nucleotides agree with TRBD1. The germline V gene encodes CDR1 SEHNR and CDR2 FQNEAQ (reference sequence). The J segment lost 5 bases and the V segment lost 2 bases, leaving 11 bases of the junction unmatched. The CDR3 has 17 amino acids.

This rearrangement joins TRBV5-1 to TRBJ2-5; D not resolved. Germline lookup yields CDR1 SGHRS and CDR2 YFSETQ. CDR3 length: 13 residues. V was trimmed by 1 base and J by 4 bases, leaving 8 bases between them. The CDR3 DNA reads TGCGCCAGCAGCTTGAACTTGGGAGAGACCCAGTACTTC. Translating gives CASSLNLGETQYF.

The chain's CDR3 is CSVPGDYGYTF. CDR3 bases: TGCAGTGTCCCAGGGGACTATGGCTACACCTTC. The chain is built from TRBV20-1 and TRBJ1-2; TRBD1 is a possible D gene (6 bases). CDR3 length: 11 residues. With 7 bases removed from V and 3 bases from J, the gap between germline ends came to 9 bases. Germline-derived CDR1 and CDR2 are DFQATT and SNEGSKA (reference sequence).

This clone showed up just once. The chain is built from TRBV18 and TRBJ1-4, with TRBD1 identical over 11 bases. Trimming removed 3 bases from V and 6 bases from J; junction bases left unmatched: 6. The length of the CDR3 is 16 residues. The germline CDR1 and CDR2 sequences are KGHSH and LQKENI. The CDR3 is CASSPPAGQGDEKLFF. CDR3 nucleotides: TGTGCCAGCTCACCCCCGGCGGGACAGGGGGATGAAAAACTGTTTTTT. Full variable domain (outside the CDR3, taken from reference TRBV18 and TRBJ1-4): NAGVMQNPRHLVRRRGQEARLRCSPMKGHSHVYWYRQLPEEGLKFMVYLQKENIIDESGMPKERFSAEFPKEGPSILRIQQVVRGDSAAYFCASSPPAGQGDEKLFFGSGTQLSVL.

The gene calls are TRBV4-3 and TRBJ2-1, with D unclear. CDR1 LGHNA and CDR2 YSLEER come from the germline V gene. Trimming removed 1 base from V and 9 bases from J, with 13 bases in between. CDR3 size: 14 residues. DNA for the CDR3: TGCGCCAGCAGCCAAGGGCTCTCTGGGCGTGAGCAGTTCTTC. It is translated as CASSQGLSGREQFF.

This clone was recorded only once. This sequence joins TRBV5-4 and TRBJ1-4; no clear D. The CDR3 length is 13 residues. Germline-derived CDR1 and CDR2 are SGHNT and YYREEE (reference sequence). The V end was cut by 4 bases, the J end by 5 bases, with 9 bases between. In nucleotides, the CDR3 is TGTGCCAGCAGCAACAGCCCGAATGAAAAACTGTTTTTT. Protein: CASSNSPNEKLFF.

This rearrangement joins TRBV6-5 to TRBJ1-2; D perhaps matches TRBD1 (5 bases). There are 15 residues in the CDR3. Germline lookup yields CDR1 MNHEY and CDR2 SVGAGI. V was pared by 7 bases and J by 8 bases, with 23 bases between. CDR3 in DNA: TGTGCCAGCACCCCGGGGGGGAGCCGCTTCATGGGCTACACCTTC. Translating gives CASTPGGSRFMGYTF.

The chain recombines TRBV9 with TRBJ1-6; weak D call: TRBD1 (5 bases). CDR1 is SGDLS, CDR2 YYNGEE, per germline. The CDR3 runs to 14 residues. V was shortened by 1 base and J by 9 bases, with 11 bases between the two germline ends. The CDR3: CASSVQGSGSPLHF. CDR3 bases: TGTGCCAGCAGCGTACAGGGAAGTGGTTCACCCCTCCACTTT.